One sample yielded the 29 T cell receptor beta chains listed below, sequenced in a study of T cell changes during pregnancy in multiple sclerosis. Using immunoSEQ multiplex PCR, the repertoire was profiled, and TCRdb retains in-frame clones only, with some absent. The table shows some 69,000 clones, with 90% occurring only once. The sample in question was peripheral blood, obtained in the second trimester of pregnancy. The receptor source for this set is a female donor in good health, enrolled as a control in a pregnancy study.

The CDR3 DNA follows: TGTGCCAGCAGCTTAGGGAGCGGTACCTACGAGCAGTACTTC. This sequence encodes CASSLGSGTYEQYF. The chain combines TRBV11-2 with TRBJ2-7; possible D gene TRBD2, 5 bases. Germline V lookup: CDR1 SGHAT, CDR2 FQNNGV. The germline V and J ends were trimmed by 1 base and 2 bases, with 9 bases remaining between them. The CDR3 covers 14 residues.

V usage is TRBV30 and J usage is TRBJ1-1, with D perhaps matching TRBD1 (6 bases). Trimming removed 4 bases from V and 1 base from J, with 13 bases in between. The CDR3 sequence is 14 residues long. The V gene's germline CDR1 is GTSNPN and CDR2 SVGIG (reference sequence). The CDR3, as DNA: TGTGCCTGGACCCTCCGAGGGGGGAACACTGAAGCTTTCTTT. This gives the protein CAWTLRGGNTEAFF.

The J gene is TRBJ2-2, the V gene TRBV19; TRBD1 might be the D (6 bases). The CDR3 is made up of 16 amino acids. Trimming took off 6 bases at V and 0 bases at J, with 14 bases between the two ends. Germline V gene data show CDR1 as LNHDA and CDR2 as SQIVND (reference sequence). The CDR3 here is CASRNLGQANTGELFF. CDR3 bases: TGTGCCAGTAGAAATCTGGGACAAGCGAACACCGGGGAGCTGTTTTTT.

This clone was picked up one time. The rearrangement links TRBV29-1 to TRBJ2-3; 12 bases map to TRBD1. CDR3 length equals 13 residues. After removal of 4 bases from V and 5 bases from J, the junction contained 1 base not matched to a gene. Germline V gene lookup returns CDR1 SQVTM and CDR2 ANQGSEA. In nucleotides, the CDR3 is TGCAGCGTTGGGGACAGGGGGCGAGATACGCAGTATTTT. It encodes CSVGDRGRDTQYF.

The gene calls are TRBV27 and TRBJ2-2; 10 bases align to TRBD2. The CDR3 totals 15 residues. J was trimmed by 6 bases and V by 4 bases; bases with no gene match: 5. Germline CDR1 reads MNHEY; CDR2 reads SMNVEV (reference sequence). The CDR3 loop reads CASSSSGSYAGELFF. The CDR3 coding sequence is TGTGCCAGCAGTTCTAGCGGGAGTTATGCCGGGGAGCTGTTTTTT.

V gene TRBV6-5 combines with J gene TRBJ1-3; 9 bases agree with TRBD1. The CDR3 runs 15 residues. In germline, CDR1 is MNHEY, CDR2 SVGAGI. The trim removed 6 bases at V and 3 bases at J, leaving 6 bases unmatched. CDR3 sequence reads: CASSPGTGFGNTIYF. CDR3 nucleotides: TGTGCCAGCAGCCCCGGGACAGGGTTTGGAAACACCATATATTTT.

This chain links TRBV13 with TRBJ2-1; 8 bases are a match to TRBD1. From germline, CDR1 is PRHDT and CDR2 FYEKMQ (reference sequence). Germline trimming cut 5 bases from V and 6 bases from J; bases unmatched to any gene: 12. The CDR3 covers 16 residues. The CDR3 sequence: CASSPIQGAGFNEQFF. The DNA for the CDR3 is TGTGCCAGCAGCCCGATCCAGGGGGCGGGATTCAATGAGCAGTTCTTC.

The CDR3 bases are TGTGCCACCAGCAGAGATCTTATCGCATGGGACAGGGAGTCGCGAGCTTTCTTT. Translating gives CATSRDLIAWDRESRAFF. The gene calls are TRBV15 and TRBJ1-1; TRBD1 agrees at 9 bases. V trimming: 0 bases; J trimming: 10 bases; junction bases outside the gene matches: 18. The CDR3 is 18 residues long. Germline CDR1 and CDR2: LNHNV and YYDKDF (reference sequence).

This chain uses TRBV28 with TRBJ1-1, with TRBD1 as a possible D gene (6 bases). CDR1 MDHEN and CDR2 SYDVKM come from the germline V gene. V was shortened by 10 bases and J by 5 bases, with 11 bases between the two germline ends. The CDR3 is 11 amino acids. DNA for the CDR3: TGTGCCATCTTAGGACAGACTGAAGCTTTCTTT. It encodes CAILGQTEAFF.

The V call is TRBV10-1, the J call TRBJ2-3, with TRBD1 identical over 10 bases. CDR1 is WNHNN and CDR2 is SYGVQD in the germline V gene (reference sequence). The CDR3 is 14 residues long. Unmatched junction bases numbered 2, after V lost 5 bases and J lost 3 bases. The CDR3 DNA is TGCGCCAGCAGTAGGACAGGGGGGACAGATACGCAGTATTTT. Its protein product is CASSRTGGTDTQYF.

In nucleotides, the CDR3 is TGTGCCAGCAGCCAGGGGACAGGGAGAGATGGCTACACCTTC. This encodes CASSQGTGRDGYTF. The chain couples TRBV27 to TRBJ1-2; TRBD1 matches 9 bases. Unmatched junction bases numbered 8, after V lost 6 bases and J lost 6 bases. The germline CDR1 and CDR2 sequences are MNHEY and SMNVEV (reference sequence). The CDR3 is made up of 14 amino acids.

The chain carries TRBV11-2 and TRBJ2-7; 7 positions match TRBD1. Trimming removed 6 bases from V and 3 bases from J; junction bases left unmatched: 11. This CDR3 has 15 amino acids. Germline CDR1 is SGHAT and CDR2 is FQNNGV. CDR3 sequence reads: CASRYGTEGFYEQYF. In DNA, the CDR3 is TGTGCCAGCAGATACGGGACAGAGGGATTCTACGAGCAGTACTTC.

The CDR3 DNA follows: TGTGCCAGCAGTGAAGCGAGAACAGCCCTCTCTGGAAACACCATATATTTT. It translates to CASSEARTALSGNTIYF. V usage is TRBV2 and J usage is TRBJ1-3; D not resolved. The germline gives CDR1 SNHLY, CDR2 FYNNEI. CDR3 size: 17 residues. V lost 0 bases to trimming and J lost 0 bases, with 12 bases between them.

The rearrangement links TRBV27 to TRBJ2-1; TRBD1 matches 8 bases. The CDR3 loop spans 15 amino acids. CDR1 MNHEY and CDR2 SMNVEV come from the germline V gene (reference sequence). The J segment lost 3 bases and the V segment lost 1 base, leaving 2 bases of the junction unmatched. The CDR3 DNA follows: TGTGCCAGCAGTTTATGGACAGGGTACTACAATGAGCAGTTCTTC. Translated: CASSLWTGYYNEQFF.

The rearrangement links TRBV5-1 to TRBJ1-1; D gene ambiguous. This CDR3 has 14 amino acids. Trimming removed 0 bases from V and 0 bases from J, with 6 bases in between. CDR1 is SGHRS and CDR2 is YFSETQ in the germline V gene. The CDR3 here is CASSLDPVNTEAFF. The CDR3 nucleotides read TGCGCCAGCAGCTTGGATCCGGTGAACACTGAAGCTTTCTTT. The full variable domain, rest sourced from reference TRBV5-1 and TRBJ1-1, is KAGVTQTPRYLIKTRGQQVTLSCSPISGHRSVSWYQQTPGQGLQFLFEYFSETQRNKGNFPGRFSGRQFSNSRSEMNVSTLELGDSALYLCASSLDPVNTEAFFGQGTRLTVV.

Concerning this clone itself: This specimen includes other DNA sequences encoding the same CDR3. This chain uses TRBV9 with TRBJ1-1, with no clear D. The CDR3 loop spans 13 amino acids. Germline values: CDR1 SGDLS, CDR2 YYNGEE. Trimming shortened V by 2 bases and J by 2 bases, and 7 bases separated the two germline ends. The chain's CDR3 is CASSVTGNTEAFF. CDR3 sequence (DNA): TGTGCCAGCAGCGTGACGGGAAACACTGAAGCTTTCTTT.

The CDR3 reads CASSLEGRNTIYF. DNA for the CDR3: TGCGCCAGCAGCCTCGAGGGGAGGAACACCATATATTTT. This chain uses TRBV4-1 with TRBJ1-3; the D gene is possibly TRBD1 (5 bases). CDR3 length: 13 amino acids. V lost 4 bases and J lost 7, with 11 bases in between. Germline-derived CDR1 and CDR2 are MGHRA and YSYEKL.

The chain employs TRBV9 and TRBJ2-5; D is possibly TRBD2 (5 bases). The V gene's germline CDR1 is SGDLS and CDR2 YYNGEE. The CDR3 totals 17 residues. V lost 0 bases and J 5 bases, leaving 20 bases between the germline ends. CDR3 coding DNA: TGTGCCAGCAGCGTAGCGGTTGAGACTACGAGGGTTGAGACCCAGTACTTC. It yields the protein CASSVAVETTRVETQYF. Looking up the rest from reference TRBV9 and TRBJ2-5 gives the full variable domain: DSGVTQTPKHLITATGQRVTLRCSPRSGDLSVYWYQQSLDQGLQFLIQYYNGEERAKGNILERFSAQQFPDLHSELNLSSLELGDSALYFCASSVAVETTRVETQYFGPGTRLLVL.

This chain links TRBV10-3 with TRBJ2-7; TRBD1 aligns across 8 bases. CDR1 is ENHRY and CDR2 is SYGVKD in the germline V gene. Trimming cost V 6 bases and J 4 bases; bases outside gene matches: 5. CDR3 length equals 13 residues. This CDR3 is CAISLTGEYEQYF. In nucleotides, the CDR3 is TGTGCCATCAGCCTGACAGGGGAGTACGAGCAGTACTTC.

In its sample, this clone was seen once. The chain joins TRBV7-9 to TRBJ2-5; 9 nucleotides match TRBD2. Germline V gene lookup returns CDR1 SEHNR and CDR2 FQNEAQ (reference sequence). The CDR3 is 17 residues long. Germline trimming cut 1 base from V and 5 bases from J; bases unmatched to any gene: 11. CDR3 DNA sequence: TGTGCCAGCAGCTTAGGAGTTACAGCGGGGGGTATGGAGACCCAGTACTTC. This codes for CASSLGVTAGGMETQYF.

The chain employs TRBV5-1 and TRBJ2-4, with 10 bases lining up with TRBD1. Per germline, CDR1 SGHRS and CDR2 YFSETQ. The CDR3 consists of 13 residues. V lost 6 bases, J lost 8 bases, and 5 bases stayed unmatched. As DNA, the CDR3 is TGCGCCAGCACCCGGACAGGGGGAGACATTCAGTACTTC. Protein product: CASTRTGGDIQYF.

This clone was observed once. CDR3 nucleotide sequence: TGTGCCAGCACCAGGGTTACCGAAAAACTGTTTTTT. It yields the protein CASTRVTEKLFF. The chain links TRBV2 to TRBJ1-4, with D perhaps TRBD1 (5 bases). The germline V gene has CDR1 SNHLY and CDR2 FYNNEI. The CDR3 totals 12 residues. The germline V and J ends were trimmed by 7 bases and 8 bases, with 11 bases remaining between them.

The J gene is TRBJ2-2, the V gene TRBV6-1; the D gene is possibly TRBD2 (6 bases). V gave up 0 bases and J gave up 1 base, with 30 bases separating them. The CDR3 consists of 23 residues. Looked up from germline, CDR1 is MNHNS and CDR2 is SASEGT. DNA for the CDR3: TGTGCCAGCAGTGAAGCGCCGGGCATCGGCGGGACTGGTGGTGGGGAGAACACCGGGGAGCTGTTTTTT. Translation gives CASSEAPGIGGTGGGENTGELFF.

This clone was found once. The chain recombines TRBV19 with TRBJ2-7; TRBD1 agrees at 10 bases. Trimming removed 6 bases from V and 5 bases from J; junction bases left unmatched: 7. The CDR3 covers 14 residues. Germline CDR1 is LNHDA and CDR2 is SQIVND (reference sequence). The CDR3 region has the DNA TGTGCCAGTAGCCTGAGGACAGGGGGTGACGAGCAGTACTTC. Its protein product is CASSLRTGGDEQYF.

The chain's CDR3 is CASSYGLAGGLDTQYF. CDR3 coding DNA: TGTGCCAGCAGTTACGGGTTAGCGGGAGGGTTAGATACGCAGTATTTT. The chain has TRBV6-6 and TRBJ2-3, with 11 bases aligning to TRBD2. The J segment lost 5 bases and the V segment lost 2 bases, leaving 6 bases of the junction unmatched. CDR3 length: 16 residues. Germline CDR1 MNHNY, CDR2 SVGAGI (reference sequence).

The CDR3 is CASRPTGYTEAFF. The CDR3, as DNA: TGTGCCAGCAGGCCAACAGGATACACTGAAGCTTTCTTT. The rearrangement uses TRBV2 and TRBJ1-1, with D perhaps matching TRBD1 (5 bases). Per germline, CDR1 SNHLY and CDR2 FYNNEI. V gave up 6 bases and J gave up 3 bases, with 11 bases separating them. The CDR3 contains 13 residues.

The V call is TRBV19, the J call TRBJ1-2; tentative D call: TRBD1 (6 bases). Germline CDR1 and CDR2: LNHDA and SQIVND (reference sequence). V was trimmed by 5 bases and J by 4 bases, leaving 17 bases between them. The CDR3 is 15 residues long. As DNA, the CDR3 is TGTGCCAGTAGTGTACTTACAGGGTACCTCTATGGCTACACCTTC. Protein: CASSVLTGYLYGYTF. The variable domain in full, completed from reference TRBV19 and TRBJ1-2, reads DGGITQSPKYLFRKEGQNVTLSCEQNLNHDAMYWYRQDPGQGLRLIYYSQIVNDFQKGDIAEGYSVSREKKESFPLTVTSAQKNPTAFYLCASSVLTGYLYGYTFGSGTRLTVV.

The V call is TRBV7-9, the J call TRBJ1-1; tentatively, D is TRBD1 (5 bases). Trimming took off 2 bases at V and 5 bases at J, with 12 bases between the two ends. Germline V gene lookup returns CDR1 SEHNR and CDR2 FQNEAQ (reference sequence). The CDR3 loop spans 14 amino acids. CDR3 nucleotide sequence: TGTGCCAGCAGCTTACTTTTTGGGGGGACTGAAGCTTTCTTT. This codes for CASSLLFGGTEAFF.

V usage is TRBV13 and J usage is TRBJ2-3; 7 nucleotides line up with TRBD2. The CDR3 is made up of 15 amino acids. CDR1 and CDR2 from the germline V gene are PRHDT and FYEKMQ (reference sequence). J was trimmed by 1 base and V by 1 base; bases with no gene match: 2. CDR3 DNA: TGTGCCAGCAGCTTAGCGGGACTACGCACAGATACGCAGTATTTT. Translated: CASSLAGLRTDTQYF.